This T cell receptor (beta chain) was captured in a study of OX40 agonist ivuxolimab in advanced cancers. Study results and limitations: There were also nonresponders showing low normalized T-cell clonal expansion.

TCRdb's copy holds only in-frame clones and misses some; the assay was immunoSEQ multiplex PCR. The sample includes 35,000 to 40,000 clones, 88% of them seen just once. Turning to this clone: The target antigen is unknown.

Trimming took 1 base from V and 1 from J, leaving 8 bases between them. Germline CDR1 KGHSH, CDR2 LQKENI. CDR3 length: 14 amino acids. The input for sequencing was CD4+ or CD8+ T cells sorted from blood, taken in a trial of the OX40 agonist ivuxolimab. This chain joins TRBV18 and TRBJ2-7; D is uncertain. This receptor was identified in an adult with an advanced solid tumor such as melanoma, head and neck, liver or kidney cancer. As DNA, the CDR3 is TGTGCCAGCTCACCACTTGACATTTCCTACGAGCAGTACTTC. This translates into CASSPLDISYEQYF.